What follows are 13 T cell receptor beta chains derived from one specimen sequenced in a study of monozygotic twins with inflammatory bowel disease. TCRdb reprocessed the 5' RACE reads and stores each CDR3 protein as one record, lacking DNA. Its listing shows approximately 420,000 distinct CDR3 sequences. Sequencing was done on a sample of blood. The receptors stem from a human donor with ulcerative colitis or Crohn's disease, or a healthy co-twin of an affected twin (not recorded which).

The gene calls are TRBV6-1 and TRBJ1-1; TCRdb returns TRBD1, unconfirmable since there is no DNA. In germline, CDR1 is MNHNS, CDR2 SASEGT. There are 16 residues in the CDR3. This CDR3 reads CASSKQGQVIATEAFF.

The chain links TRBV4-1 to TRBJ1-2; TCRdb indicates TRBD1, and absent DNA this call remains unverified. CDR1 MGHRA and CDR2 YSYEKL come from the germline V gene. This CDR3 has 15 residues. The CDR3: CASSQGTGWVYGYTF.

This rearrangement joins TRBV28 to TRBJ2-7; TCRdb lists TRBD2, though no DNA is available to test this call. Germline CDR1 reads MDHEN; CDR2 reads SYDVKM. The CDR3 runs to 16 residues. CDR3 amino acids: CASSPGLKREDYEQYF.

The chain joins TRBV4-3 to TRBJ1-3; TCRdb designates TRBD1, a call that cannot be tested without DNA. Germline CDR1 LGHNA, CDR2 YSLEER. This CDR3 is built from 17 residues. Here the CDR3 reads CASSQVLQGARGNTIYF.

V usage is TRBV20-1 and J usage is TRBJ2-1; TCRdb lists TRBD2, though no DNA is available to test this call. The CDR3 is 15 amino acids. The germline V gene encodes CDR1 DFQATT and CDR2 SNEGSKA (reference sequence). CDR3 amino acids: CSASVGSGGRNEQFF.

CDR3 region: CAMTGGNGYTF. The gene calls are TRBV10-3 and TRBJ1-2; the D call from TCRdb, TRBD1, cannot be confirmed without DNA. The CDR3 contains 11 residues. CDR1 and CDR2 from the germline V gene are ENHRY and SYGVKD.

V is TRBV4-1 and J is TRBJ2-1. This CDR3 has 15 residues. CDR1 and CDR2 from the germline V gene are MGHRA and YSYEKL. CDR3 region: CASSQEQYLGNEQFF.

The genes are TRBV28 and TRBJ1-2. The CDR3 has 15 amino acids. CDR1 and CDR2 (germline): MDHEN, SYDVKM. The CDR3 here is CASSLPGRFNYGYTF.

The V call is TRBV6-2 or TRBV6-3, the J call TRBJ2-1; TCRdb's assignment of TRBD2 cannot be checked, as there is no DNA. CDR3 length: 16 amino acids. The germline CDR1 and CDR2 sequences are MNHEY and SVGEGT. The CDR3 sequence: CASSPGSGRMGDEQFF.

V gene TRBV20-1 combines with J gene TRBJ1-1; the D call from TCRdb, TRBD1, cannot be confirmed without DNA. Germline CDR1 is DFQATT and CDR2 is SNEGSKA (reference sequence). The CDR3 is 13 residues long. CDR3 loop: CSLPGTGHTEAFF.

The V gene is TRBV7-2, the J gene TRBJ2-3; TCRdb's assignment of TRBD1 cannot be checked, as there is no DNA. Germline V lookup: CDR1 SGHTA, CDR2 FQGNSA. This CDR3 spans 14 amino acids. CDR3 protein: CASSADRITDTQYF.

The V and J genes are TRBV5-1 and TRBJ2-7; TCRdb designates TRBD1, a call that cannot be tested without DNA. This CDR3 spans 13 amino acids. CDR1 is SGHRS and CDR2 is YFSETQ in the germline V gene. The CDR3 sequence: CASSLTSDREKYF.

The CDR3 spells CASSQDMWQLINEQYF. This sequence joins TRBV4-1 and TRBJ2-7. The CDR3 totals 16 residues. The germline CDR1 and CDR2 sequences are MGHRA and YSYEKL.